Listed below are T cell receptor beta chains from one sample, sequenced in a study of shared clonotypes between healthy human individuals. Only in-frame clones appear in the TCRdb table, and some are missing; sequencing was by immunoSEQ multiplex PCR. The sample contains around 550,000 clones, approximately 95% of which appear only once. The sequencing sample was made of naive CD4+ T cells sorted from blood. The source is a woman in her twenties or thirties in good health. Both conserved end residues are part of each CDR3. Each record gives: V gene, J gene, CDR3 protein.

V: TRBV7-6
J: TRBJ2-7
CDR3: CASSSLRDAYEQYF

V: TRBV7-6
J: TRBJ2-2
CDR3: CASSSRLAGGRTGELFF

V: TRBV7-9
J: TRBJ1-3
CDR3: CASSPRTTASGNTIYF

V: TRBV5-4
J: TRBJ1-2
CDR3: CASSLEPQGHGYTF

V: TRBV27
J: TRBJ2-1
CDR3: CASSLYPFEAFEQFF

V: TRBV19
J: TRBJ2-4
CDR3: CASSIVGTSGRGQNIQYF

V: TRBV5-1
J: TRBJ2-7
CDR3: CASSSSGFSYEQYF

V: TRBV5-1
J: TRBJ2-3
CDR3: CASSFLAGTSTDTQYF

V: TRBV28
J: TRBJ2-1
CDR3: CASSIPGTGTYNEQFF

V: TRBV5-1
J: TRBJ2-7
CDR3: CASSLGSGSTYEQYF

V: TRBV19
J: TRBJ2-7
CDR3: CASSSAGYEQYF

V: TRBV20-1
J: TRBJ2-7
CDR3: CSAPSRSEQYF

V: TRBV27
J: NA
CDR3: CASRISRRLSSYEQYF

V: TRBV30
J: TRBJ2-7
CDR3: CAWSVGGPTFEQYF

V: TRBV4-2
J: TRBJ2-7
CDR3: CASSLGIGYEQYF

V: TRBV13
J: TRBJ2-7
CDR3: CASSLAPAEYEQYF

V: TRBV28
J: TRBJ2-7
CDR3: CASRPGQGGEQYF

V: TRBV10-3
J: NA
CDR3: CAISVSGSIYEQYF

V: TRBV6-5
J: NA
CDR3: CASSRLAAAYEQYF

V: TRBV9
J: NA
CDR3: CASSVGPLGQGYEQYF

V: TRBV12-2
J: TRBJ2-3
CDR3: CASRSQGADTQYF

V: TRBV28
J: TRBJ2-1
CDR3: CASSLSSAGHNEQFF

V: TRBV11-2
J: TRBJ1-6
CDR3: CASSLVGTGANSPLHF

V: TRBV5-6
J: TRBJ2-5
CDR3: CASSGTGVQETQYF